This entry lists 21 T cell receptor beta chains sequenced from one sample in a study of control samples from healthy donors and cancer patients (dated by TCRdb to 2018 to 2021). Libraries came from the immunoSEQ multiplex PCR assay. Held by TCRdb, this immuneACCESS table contains in-frame sequences only and omits some clones. Under half of the omission traces to an unresolved V gene where checked; the cause of the rest is unknown. A total of around 75,000 clones appear in this sample, around 94% of them only once. 5.8% of the sample comes from the top ten. Sequencing input: blood. Receptor source: a woman in her sixties in good health.

The J gene is TRBJ2-7, the V gene TRBV5-1, with 8 nucleotides matching TRBD2. Germline V lookup: CDR1 SGHRS, CDR2 YFSETQ. This CDR3 has 15 residues. V gave up 0 bases and J gave up 3 bases; unmatched junction bases: 5. CDR3 loop: CASSLAAREVYEQYF. CDR3 in DNA: TGCGCCAGCAGCTTGGCCGCGCGGGAGGTCTACGAGCAGTACTTC.

The rearrangement uses TRBV7-8 and TRBJ2-5; D possibly uses TRBD1 or TRBD2 (6 bases each). The germline V and J ends were trimmed by 4 bases and 5 bases, with 20 bases remaining between them. This CDR3 region has 16 residues. The V gene's germline CDR1 is SGHVS and CDR2 FQNEAQ. In DNA form, the CDR3 reads TGTGCCAGCAGCTACTCCGGGGGCAAGAAATGGGAGACCCAGTACTTC. This translates into CASSYSGGKKWETQYF.

V and J are TRBV27 and TRBJ2-2; D could derive from TRBD1 or TRBD2 (5 bases each). Germline CDR1 is MNHEY and CDR2 is SMNVEV (reference sequence). The CDR3 is 15 amino acids. Trimming left V 4 bases short and J 4 bases short, with 13 bases between. The CDR3 region is CASSSLVGVTGELFF. DNA for the CDR3: TGTGCCAGCAGTTCCCTTGTGGGGGTCACCGGGGAGCTGTTTTTT.

V and J are TRBV10-3 and TRBJ1-6; 8 positions agree with TRBD1. The CDR3 sequence is 16 residues long. The V and J ends lost 2 bases and 10 bases, in that order; junction bases with no gene match: 10. The germline CDR1 and CDR2 sequences are ENHRY and SYGVKD. CDR3 in DNA: TGTGCCATCAGTGAGAATCCAGGGGGCTTGGGCTCACCCCTCCACTTT. Protein product: CAISENPGGLGSPLHF.

The gene calls are TRBV19 and TRBJ1-5; 7 bases line up with TRBD1. Germline V lookup: CDR1 LNHDA, CDR2 SQIVND (reference sequence). Losses at the gene ends were 2 bases for V and 4 bases for J; bases not matched to a gene: 5. The CDR3 runs to 15 residues. The CDR3 loop is CASSITGEGNQPQHF. CDR3 bases: TGTGCCAGTAGTATAACAGGGGAGGGTAATCAGCCCCAGCATTTT.

V is TRBV28 and J is TRBJ1-1, with 8 bases that match TRBD1. J lost 7 bases, V lost 6 bases, and 4 bases had no gene match. The CDR3 spans 12 residues. Germline values: CDR1 MDHEN, CDR2 SYDVKM. The CDR3 spells CASRVQGGEAFF. As DNA, the CDR3 is TGTGCCAGCAGGGTACAGGGGGGTGAAGCTTTCTTT.

This clone appeared a single time. The chain has TRBV30 and TRBJ1-4; 7 nucleotides line up with TRBD1. This CDR3 is built from 13 residues. CDR1 and CDR2 (germline): GTSNPN, SVGIG (reference sequence). V dropped 2 bases and J dropped 7; count of bases not matched to a gene: 4. The CDR3 nucleotides are TGTGCCTGGAGTAGGGACAGTCCTGAAAAACTGTTTTTT. It codes for CAWSRDSPEKLFF.

This clone was picked up one time. The V and J genes are TRBV19 and TRBJ2-1, with 12 bases identical to TRBD2. The CDR3 covers 21 residues. V lost 2 bases and J lost 2; bases outside the gene matches: 16. Germline V gives CDR1 LNHDA, CDR2 SQIVND (reference sequence). CDR3 nucleotides: TGTGCCAGTAGTATAAGATACCGGACTAGCGGGAACTCTAGAGCCTACAATGAGCAGTTCTTC. Its protein is CASSIRYRTSGNSRAYNEQFF.

V gene TRBV6-1 combines with J gene TRBJ2-2; D remains ambiguous. This CDR3 has 15 residues. The germline CDR1 and CDR2 sequences are MNHNS and SASEGT. V was clipped by 1 base and J by 0 bases, with 6 bases between them. The CDR3 nucleotides are TGTGCCAGCAGTGAAGGCTGGTCGAACACCGGGGAGCTGTTTTTT. It encodes CASSEGWSNTGELFF.

This chain joins TRBV19 and TRBJ1-5, with 8 nucleotides matching TRBD1. The CDR3 has 16 residues. The junction had 9 bases not matched to a gene; V was cut back by 3 bases and J by 5 bases. CDR1 and CDR2 (germline): LNHDA, SQIVND (reference sequence). The CDR3 DNA follows: TGTGCCAGTAGTATCGGGGCAGGGGGCTTCGATCAGCCCCAGCATTTT. Encoded protein: CASSIGAGGFDQPQHF.

The chain carries TRBV9 and TRBJ2-3; the D is unclear. The CDR3 totals 16 residues. V gave up 0 bases and J gave up 4 bases, with 15 bases separating them. CDR1 and CDR2 from the germline V gene are SGDLS and YYNGEE. CDR3 bases: TGTGCCAGCAGCGTAGGTGAATCCCTCTGGGCAGATACGCAGTATTTT. Residues: CASSVGESLWADTQYF.

This clone was observed a few times. The rearrangement joins TRBV5-4 to TRBJ2-1, with TRBD2 matching over 8 bases. The CDR3 has 16 residues. V lost 4 bases, J lost 7 bases, and 13 bases stayed unmatched. Germline lookup yields CDR1 SGHNT and CDR2 YYREEE (reference sequence). The CDR3 DNA follows: TGTGCCAGCAGCCCGCCGGTGGGGCGGGAGGTGAATGAGCAGTTCTTC. Translation: CASSPPVGREVNEQFF.

The chain combines TRBV7-3 with TRBJ2-2; no firm D call. Trimming took off 1 base at V and 5 bases at J, with 14 bases between the two ends. Per the germline V gene, CDR1 is SGHTA and CDR2 is FQGTGA. This CDR3 is 16 amino acids long. CDR3 sequence reads: CASSLNPQAATGELFF. The CDR3 DNA is TGTGCCAGCAGCTTAAATCCCCAGGCCGCTACCGGGGAGCTGTTTTTT.

The rearrangement joins TRBV5-1 to TRBJ1-5; D not resolved. The germline V gene has CDR1 SGHRS and CDR2 YFSETQ. V lost 2 bases and J 0 bases, leaving 6 bases between the germline ends. There are 14 residues in the CDR3. The CDR3 region has the DNA TGCGCCAGCAGCTTAGGCAGTAGCAATCAGCCCCAGCATTTT. Translating gives CASSLGSSNQPQHF.

The J gene is TRBJ2-1, the V gene TRBV6-5; 7 bases line up with TRBD2. The CDR3 runs to 15 residues. CDR1 is MNHEY, CDR2 SVGAGI, per germline. V shed 3 bases and J 10 bases; nucleotides not matched to a gene: 12. The CDR3 nucleotides are TGTGCCAGCAGTTATTCTAGCGGCCCTCTGGGAGAGCAGTTCTTC. Translated, it gives CASSYSSGPLGEQFF.

This clone has a single count. The chain combines TRBV7-2 with TRBJ1-2; D perhaps matches TRBD1 (5 bases). CDR1 and CDR2 (germline): SGHTA, FQGNSA. The CDR3 has 14 amino acids. V gave up 1 base and J gave up 4 bases, with 10 bases separating them. The CDR3 is CASSLGQIPYGYTF. The CDR3 DNA reads as TGTGCCAGCAGCTTAGGACAGATCCCCTATGGCTACACCTTC.

This clone was counted once. The chain recombines TRBV7-2 with TRBJ2-7, with 9 bases lining up with TRBD2. V lost 5 bases and J lost 3; bases outside the gene matches: 11. Germline loops: CDR1 SGHTA, CDR2 FQGNSA. There are 16 residues in the CDR3. The CDR3 sequence is CASSPLIAGGRYEQYF. Here the CDR3 DNA reads TGTGCCAGCAGCCCATTGATTGCGGGAGGGCGCTACGAGCAGTACTTC. Full variable domain (rest looked up from reference TRBV7-2 and TRBJ2-7): GAGVSQSPSNKVTEKGKDVELRCDPISGHTALYWYRQSLGQGLEFLIYFQGNSAPDKSGLPSDRFSAERTGGSVSTLTIQRTQQEDSAVYLCASSPLIAGGRYEQYFGPGTRLTVT.

The rearrangement uses TRBV7-9 and TRBJ2-1; a weak D match, TRBD1 (5 bases). Germline lookup yields CDR1 SEHNR and CDR2 FQNEAQ (reference sequence). This CDR3 contains 11 residues. Trimming took 5 bases from V and 9 from J, leaving 8 bases between them. CDR3 DNA: TGTGCCAGCAGCGCCCAGGGTGAGCAGTTCTTC. This gives the protein CASSAQGEQFF.

The CDR3 DNA sequence: TGTGGCACACACGGGAGGGGGCTAGGGAACACTGAAGCTTTCTTT. It yields the protein CGTHGRGLGNTEAFF. The genes are TRBV28 and TRBJ1-1; 7 bases map to TRBD1. The CDR3 runs 15 residues. Germline loops: CDR1 MDHEN, CDR2 SYDVKM.

The chain couples TRBV3-1 (or the pseudogene TRBV3-2) to TRBJ2-7; D is ambiguous. The V and J ends lost 0 bases and 4 bases respectively, with 13 bases between them. Germline V CDR1 and CDR2: LGHDT, YNNKEL (reference sequence). This CDR3 is built from 15 residues. The CDR3 reads CASSQDSIGIYEQYF. CDR3 in DNA: TGTGCCAGCAGCCAAGATAGTATTGGGATTTACGAGCAGTACTTC.

The chain couples TRBV4-1 to TRBJ2-7, with 8 bases fitting TRBD1. The CDR3 has 13 residues. J lost 7 bases, V lost 4 bases, and 6 bases had no gene match. Per the germline V gene, CDR1 is MGHRA and CDR2 is YSYEKL. CDR3 loop: CASSLRTGREQYF. The CDR3 DNA follows: TGCGCCAGCAGCCTTCGGACAGGGAGGGAGCAGTACTTC.